This is a list of T cell receptor beta chains from one sample in a study of OX40 agonist ivuxolimab in advanced cancers. Some clones are missing from TCRdb's copy, which holds only in-frame ones; the method was immunoSEQ multiplex PCR. The sample consists of 40,000 to 60,000 clones, approximately 81% of them appearing once. This specimen consisted of CD4+ or CD8+ T cells sorted from blood, obtained in a trial of the OX40 agonist ivuxolimab. All receptors derive from an adult with an advanced solid tumor such as melanoma, head and neck, liver or kidney cancer. The CDR3 runs from the conserved cysteine through the conserved F or W. The D gene is left open where the match is weak. Not every row has a clone size; where given, it reads once, few, many or a size class.

clone_size: .; j_call: TRBJ2-1; d_call: .; v_call: TRBV2; cdr3_aa: CASRLALYNEQFF; cdr3_nt: TGTGCCAGCCGCCTGGCGCTGTACAATGAGCAGTTCTTC
clone_size: .; j_call: TRBJ1-6; d_call: .; v_call: TRBV5-4; cdr3_aa: CASSLNPGGPREWNSPLHF; cdr3_nt: TGTGCCAGCAGCTTGAACCCCGGGGGGCCTCGGGAGTGGAATTCACCCCTCCACTTT
clone_size: .; j_call: TRBJ2-1; d_call: .; v_call: TRBV6-6; cdr3_aa: CASSYGATEQFF; cdr3_nt: TGTGCCAGCAGTTACGGGGCCACCGAGCAGTTCTTC
clone_size: once; j_call: TRBJ1-6; d_call: .; v_call: TRBV27; cdr3_aa: CASRAGGFLEPLHF; cdr3_nt: TGTGCCAGCAGAGCAGGAGGTTTCTTGGAACCCCTCCACTTT
clone_size: .; j_call: TRBJ2-5; d_call: .; v_call: TRBV19; cdr3_aa: CASSWGTETQYF; cdr3_nt: TGTGCCAGTAGCTGGGGTACGGAGACCCAGTACTTC
clone_size: .; j_call: TRBJ1-2; d_call: .; v_call: TRBV19; cdr3_aa: CASTPTYFYGYTF; cdr3_nt: TGTGCCAGTACCCCAACATACTTCTATGGCTACACCTTC
clone_size: .; j_call: TRBJ2-4; d_call: .; v_call: TRBV5-1; cdr3_aa: CASSPELGIQYF; cdr3_nt: TGCGCCAGCAGCCCCGAGCTGGGGATTCAGTACTTC
clone_size: .; j_call: TRBJ1-3; d_call: TRBD1; v_call: TRBV7-8; cdr3_aa: CASSLVATGGLSGNTIYF; cdr3_nt: TGTGCCAGCAGCTTAGTCGCGACAGGGGGCCTCTCTGGAAACACCATATATTTT
clone_size: .; j_call: TRBJ1-2; d_call: .; v_call: TRBV5-6; cdr3_aa: CASSLGPGLNYGYTF; cdr3_nt: TGTGCCAGCAGCTTGGGTCCAGGTCTGAACTATGGCTACACCTTC
clone_size: many; j_call: TRBJ2-7; d_call: .; v_call: TRBV5-1; cdr3_aa: CASSQLLDEQYF; cdr3_nt: TGCGCCAGCAGCCAGCTTTTGGACGAGCAGTACTTC
clone_size: .; j_call: TRBJ1-4; d_call: .; v_call: TRBV2; cdr3_aa: CASREQGVKEKLFF; cdr3_nt: TGTGCCAGCAGAGAACAGGGAGTGAAGGAAAAACTGTTTTTT
clone_size: once; j_call: TRBJ2-1; d_call: TRBD2; v_call: TRBV7-9; cdr3_aa: CASTSGGASLYNEQFF; cdr3_nt: TGTGCCAGCACCTCCGGGGGGGCCTCCCTCTACAATGAGCAGTTCTTC
clone_size: .; j_call: TRBJ2-7; d_call: TRBD1; v_call: TRBV4-1; cdr3_aa: CASSAGTGWDEQYF; cdr3_nt: TGCGCCAGCAGCGCCGGGACAGGGTGGGACGAGCAGTACTTC
clone_size: .; j_call: TRBJ1-1; d_call: .; v_call: TRBV9; cdr3_aa: CASSAGVATEAFF; cdr3_nt: TGTGCCAGCAGTGCAGGGGTTGCCACTGAAGCTTTCTTT
clone_size: .; j_call: TRBJ1-1; d_call: TRBD1; v_call: TRBV6-5; cdr3_aa: CASSYGPGGKNEAFF; cdr3_nt: TGTGCCAGCAGTTACGGGCCAGGGGGCAAGAACGAAGCTTTCTTT
clone_size: .; j_call: TRBJ1-2; d_call: .; v_call: TRBV4-3; cdr3_aa: CASSSSDNYGYTF; cdr3_nt: TGCGCCAGCAGTTCTAGCGATAACTATGGCTACACCTTC
clone_size: .; j_call: TRBJ2-2; d_call: .; v_call: TRBV27; cdr3_aa: CASSLGNTGELFF; cdr3_nt: TGTGCCAGCAGTTTGGGGAACACCGGGGAGCTGTTTTTT
clone_size: .; j_call: TRBJ2-1; d_call: .; v_call: TRBV11-2; cdr3_aa: CASSDPGSAYNEQFF; cdr3_nt: TGTGCCAGCAGCGATCCGGGATCGGCTTACAATGAGCAGTTCTTC
clone_size: .; j_call: TRBJ1-5; d_call: .; v_call: TRBV28; cdr3_aa: CASSLADSRPQHF; cdr3_nt: TGTGCCAGCAGTTTGGCGGATAGCCGCCCCCAGCATTTT
clone_size: .; j_call: TRBJ2-1; d_call: .; v_call: TRBV4-1; cdr3_aa: CASSQDGTLQFF; cdr3_nt: TGCGCCAGCAGCCAAGATGGGACATTGCAGTTCTTC
clone_size: once; j_call: TRBJ2-3; d_call: TRBD2; v_call: TRBV29-1; cdr3_aa: CSVLPSGGPYTQYF; cdr3_nt: TGCAGCGTTCTTCCTAGCGGGGGGCCATATACGCAGTATTTT
clone_size: .; j_call: TRBJ1-1; d_call: .; v_call: TRBV11-3; cdr3_aa: CASSPGGAEAFF; cdr3_nt: TGTGCCAGCAGCCCGGGGGGGGCTGAAGCTTTCTTT
clone_size: .; j_call: TRBJ1-5; d_call: TRBD1; v_call: TRBV28; cdr3_aa: CASSFVGQGFQPQHF; cdr3_nt: TGTGCCAGCAGTTTTGTTGGACAGGGGTTTCAGCCCCAGCATTTT
clone_size: .; j_call: TRBJ2-3; d_call: .; v_call: TRBV5-4; cdr3_aa: CASSFRDTRLRADTQYF; cdr3_nt: TGTGCCAGCAGCTTTCGGGACACCCGGTTGAGGGCAGATACGCAGTATTTT
clone_size: few; j_call: TRBJ2-3; d_call: TRBD2; v_call: TRBV5-5; cdr3_aa: CASSTWSGAARDTQYF; cdr3_nt: TGTGCCAGCAGCACCTGGAGCGGGGCCGCAAGAGATACGCAGTATTTT
clone_size: .; j_call: TRBJ2-2; d_call: .; v_call: TRBV6-5; cdr3_aa: CASSYPPSPGVEKLFF; cdr3_nt: TGTGCCAGCAGTTACCCACCCAGCCCGGGTGTGGAGAAGCTGTTTTTT
clone_size: .; j_call: TRBJ1-2; d_call: .; v_call: TRBV6-6; cdr3_aa: CASSSTWGDYGYTF; cdr3_nt: TGTGCCAGCAGTTCGACATGGGGGGACTATGGCTACACCTTC